This T cell receptor beta chain was recovered during a study of T cell responses to AZD1222 COVID-19 vaccine. Study-wide results and caveats: Variant regions that are unmutated are reportedly the target of nearly half of spike-specific TCRs.

Measured with immunoSEQ multiplex PCR; TCRdb has only the in-frame clones, and not every one. Of about 120,000 clones listed, around nine tenths are singletons. Note on this clone: What it recognizes is unknown.

Looked up from germline, CDR1 is MDHEN and CDR2 is SYDVKM. The CDR3 runs to 16 residues. With 5 bases clipped from V and 1 base from J, the junction kept 8 bases outside the gene matches. This chain links TRBV28 with TRBJ2-1, with TRBD2 identical over 7 bases. This clonotype originated in an adult who received the AZD1222 COVID-19 vaccine. Specimen: peripheral blood, collected 28 days after the second AZD1222 dose. In DNA form, the CDR3 reads TGTGCCAGCAGTACCTCTAGCGGCCGGTCCTACAATGAGCAGTTCTTC. It is translated as CASSTSSGRSYNEQFF. Filled out from reference TRBV28 and TRBJ2-1, the complete variable domain reads DVKVTQSSRYLVKRTGEKVFLECVQDMDHENMFWYRQDPGLGLRLIYFSYDVKMKEKGDIPEGYSVSREKKERFSLILESASTNQTSMYLCASSTSSGRSYNEQFFGPGTRLTVL.